This T cell receptor beta chain emerged from a study of post-analysis software for immune sequencing data. Study summary: The cohort encompassed relapsing-remitting, secondary progressive and progressive-relapsing multiple sclerosis disease courses. General study findings and limits: Controls showed lower frequencies than patients for five or six TRBV segments, and TRBV5-6, TRBV5-1 and TRBV20-1 were among these. Relative to controls, patients with multiple sclerosis showed significantly lower normalized Chao1 diversity. When the samples were clustered directly with F measure, those that had been prepared in the same batch showed strong co-clustering.

Notes on this clonotype: As yet, its antigen is unknown.

TCR beta libraries were prepared from cDNA with unique molecular identifiers. About 460,000 cDNA molecules were obtained from around 0.96 to 9.9 million T cells. Each CDR3 protein gets one entry after TCRdb re-called the PCR reads with MiXCR. The sample yields about 570,000 distinct CDR3 sequences, about a third seen once. V lost 7 bases, J lost 5 bases, and 12 bases lay in between. This CDR3 has 12 residues. Germline CDR1 reads DFQATT; CDR2 reads SNEGSKA (reference sequence). The rearrangement links TRBV20-1 to TRBJ1-5; D perhaps matches TRBD1 (5 bases). Sequencing was carried out using blood. This TCR was recovered from a girl aged 2 to 17 with multiple sclerosis. This CDR3 reads CSVLGADQPQHF. The CDR3 DNA follows: TGCAGTGTATTAGGGGCGGATCAGCCCCAGCATTTT.